The rows below give T cell receptor beta chains drawn from one sample of a study of cytotoxic CD8 clonotypes in ibrutinib-treated CLL. Data came from immunoSEQ multiplex PCR; TCRdb stores just in-frame clones and leaves some out. The sample includes some 290,000 clones, 70% to 80% of them seen just once. The source was PBMCs, collected before ibrutinib treatment. All receptors come from a human donor with chronic lymphocytic leukemia. CDR3s include the opening cysteine and the closing phenylalanine or tryptophan. The D gene is left open where the match is weak. Clone size is stated in some rows and not others, as once, few, many or a class when expanded.

TRBV4-3	TRBJ2-2	.	.	CASSQDVGGPNTGELFF	TGCGCCAGCAGCCAAGATGTTGGAGGGCCGAACACCGGGGAGCTGTTTTTT
TRBV11-3	TRBJ2-1	many	.	CASSGRSNEQFF	TGTGCCAGCAGCGGGAGGTCTAATGAGCAGTTCTTC
TRBV13	TRBJ2-1	.	TRBD2	CASSTSGTSYNEQFF	TGTGCCAGCAGCACATCCGGGACTAGCTACAATGAGCAGTTCTTC
TRBV29-1	TRBJ2-7	.	TRBD2	CSVASGRSAYEQYF	TGCAGCGTTGCTAGCGGGAGGTCGGCGTACGAGCAGTACTTC
TRBV29-1	TRBJ2-3	.	.	CSVGTTVSDTQYF	TGCAGCGTTGGGACCACAGTGTCAGATACGCAGTATTTT
TRBV11-3	TRBJ2-7	few	.	CASSKGGSSYEQYF	TGTGCCAGCAGTAAGGGGGGGAGCTCCTACGAGCAGTACTTC
TRBV7-7	TRBJ2-2	.	.	CASSPDGGNTGELFF	TGTGCTAGCAGCCCCGACGGGGGCAACACCGGGGAGCTGTTTTTT
TRBV7-2	TRBJ2-5	few	.	CASSRGWETQYF	TGTGCCAGCAGCAGGGGTTGGGAGACCCAGTACTTC
TRBV7-6	TRBJ2-7	.	.	CASSSVSGTSYEQYF	TGTGCCAGCAGCTCCGTTAGCGGAACATCCTACGAGCAGTACTTC
TRBV5-1	TRBJ2-5	.	.	CASSFTGVRETQYF	TGCGCCAGCAGCTTTACGGGGGTCAGAGAGACCCAGTACTTC
TRBV19	TRBJ2-2	.	.	CASTTRGSMNTGELFF	TGTGCCAGTACCACTAGGGGCAGTATGAACACCGGGGAGCTGTTTTTT
TRBV6-1	TRBJ2-5	.	.	CASSEWAAQETQYF	TGTGCCAGCAGTGAGTGGGCAGCCCAAGAGACCCAGTACTTC
TRBV14	TRBJ1-4	.	TRBD1	CASSHRNRGGNEKLFF	TGTGCCAGCAGCCATAGAAACAGGGGTGGGAATGAAAAACTGTTTTTT
TRBV30	TRBJ2-7	few	.	CAWSVGGTLSYEQYF	TGTGCCTGGAGTGTAGGGGGAACCCTCTCCTACGAGCAGTACTTC
TRBV6-5	TRBJ2-2	.	TRBD2	CASTSGGFNTGELFF	TGTGCCAGCACCTCGGGGGGATTCAACACCGGGGAGCTGTTTTTT
TRBV15	TRBJ1-5	.	.	CATSRGNQPQHF	TGTGCCACCAGCAGAGGAAATCAGCCCCAGCATTTT
TRBV6-5	TRBJ2-2	.	TRBD2	CASTTTSVVTGELFF	TGTGCCAGCACCACCACTAGCGTCGTCACCGGGGAGCTGTTTTTT
TRBV2	TRBJ1-4	once	.	CASSAQGQNEKLFF	TGTGCCAGCAGTGCCCAGGGGCAGAATGAAAAACTGTTTTTT
TRBV4-1	TRBJ2-7	.	TRBD2	CASSHSGTTYEQYF	TGCGCCAGCAGCCATTCCGGGACTACCTACGAGCAGTACTTC
TRBV27	TRBJ2-3	.	.	CASSLIFVSTDTQYF	TGTGCCAGCAGTTTAATTTTCGTTAGCACAGATACGCAGTATTTT
TRBV16	TRBJ1-1	few	TRBD1	CASRPTGGRGDTEAFF	TGTGCCAGCAGACCTACAGGGGGCCGGGGGGACACTGAAGCTTTCTTT
TRBV11-2	TRBJ2-1	.	.	CASSLIGDEQFF	TGTGCCAGCAGCTTAATTGGCGATGAGCAGTTCTTC
TRBV7-9	TRBJ2-7	.	TRBD2	CASSSTSGRAQSRYEQYF	TGTGCCAGCAGCTCGACTAGCGGGAGGGCTCAGAGCCGCTACGAGCAGTACTTC
TRBV7-2	TRBJ2-6	once	TRBD1	CASRYRDRGLSGANVLTF	TGTGCCAGCAGATACCGGGACAGGGGGCTGTCTGGGGCCAACGTCCTGACTTTC
TRBV30	TRBJ1-2	.	.	CAWRGGWYGYTF	TGTGCCTGGAGGGGAGGTTGGTATGGCTACACCTTC
TRBV7-9	TRBJ1-1	.	.	CASSFTGRDTEAFF	TGTGCCAGCAGCTTTACCGGGAGGGACACTGAAGCTTTCTTT
TRBV9	TRBJ2-7	.	TRBD2	CASSPAGGLADEQYF	TGTGCCAGCAGCCCAGCGGGAGGTTTAGCGGACGAGCAGTACTTC
TRBV15	TRBJ2-3	.	TRBD2	CATSKRLAGTTDTQYF	TGTGCCACCAGCAAAAGACTAGCGGGAACCACAGATACGCAGTATTTT
TRBV7-2	TRBJ1-3	.	.	CASSRTRGSGNTIYF	TGTGCCAGCAGCCGCACCAGGGGCTCTGGAAACACCATATATTTT
TRBV4-2	TRBJ1-4	.	TRBD1	CASSQERDRGTNEKLFF	TGTGCCAGCAGCCAGGAACGGGACAGGGGCACAAATGAAAAACTGTTTTTT
TRBV7-3	TRBJ1-1	.	.	CASSLTGGWTEAFF	TGTGCCAGCAGCTTAACAGGTGGTTGGACTGAAGCTTTCTTT
TRBV5-4	TRBJ2-3	.	TRBD2	CASSLWWGGIKTQYF	TGTGCCAGCAGCTTGTGGTGGGGAGGGATTAAAACGCAGTATTTT
TRBV7-2	TRBJ1-3	.	TRBD1	CASTKAGQGGWNTIYF	TGTGCCAGCACCAAAGCGGGTCAGGGGGGGTGGAACACCATATATTTT
TRBV5-4	TRBJ2-1	.	TRBD1	CASSSGQGWNEQFF	TGTGCCAGCAGCTCGGGACAGGGTTGGAATGAGCAGTTCTTC
TRBV6-1	TRBJ2-7	.	.	CATYRYEQYF	TGTGCCACCTACAGGTACGAGCAGTACTTC
TRBV6-5	TRBJ2-7	few	.	CASRYGWEQYF	TGTGCCAGCCGTTATGGGTGGGAGCAGTACTTC
TRBV27	TRBJ1-5	.	.	CASSFVAGNNQPQHF	TGTGCCAGCAGTTTTGTGGCAGGAAACAATCAGCCCCAGCATTTT
TRBV30	TRBJ2-5	.	TRBD2	CAWSVHVGEGETQYF	TGTGCCTGGAGTGTACATGTCGGGGAGGGAGAGACCCAGTACTTC
TRBV6-5	TRBJ2-7	.	.	CASSYDGLLGDEQYF	TGTGCCAGCAGTTACGACGGACTTCTTGGGGACGAGCAGTACTTC
TRBV6-6	TRBJ1-1	.	TRBD1	CASSRTGGVGAFF	TGTGCCAGCAGTCGTACAGGGGGCGTTGGAGCTTTCTTT
TRBV27	TRBJ2-7	few	.	CASTQGTGLIF	TGTGCCAGCACCCAAGGGACGGGACTCATATTC
TRBV7-9	TRBJ1-4	.	.	CASSLVAEKLFF	TGTGCCAGCAGCTTAGTCGCTGAAAAACTGTTTTTT
TRBV15	TRBJ2-1	.	.	CATRGGKAISEQFF	TGTGCCACCAGAGGCGGCAAGGCTATCTCCGAGCAGTTCTTC
TRBV11-3	TRBJ2-3	.	.	CASSLDVGRTDTQYF	TGTGCCAGCAGCTTAGACGTGGGTCGCACAGATACGCAGTATTTT
TRBV28	TRBJ1-2	.	.	CASSPLRGYGYTF	TGTGCCAGCAGTCCCCTAAGGGGGTATGGCTACACCTTC
TRBV19	TRBJ1-5	.	.	CASSGGMGNQPQHF	TGTGCCAGTAGTGGGGGTATGGGTAATCAGCCCCAGCATTTT
TRBV11-2	TRBJ2-5	.	TRBD2	CASSDLGGLAGGGQETQYF	TGTGCCAGCAGCGACCTTGGCGGGCTAGCGGGAGGAGGGCAAGAGACCCAGTACTTC
TRBV5-8	TRBJ1-2	.	.	CASSPGTTLYGYTF	TGTGCCAGCAGCCCCGGGACAACACTTTATGGCTACACCTTC
TRBV5-1	TRBJ1-4	.	TRBD1	CASRQGPTNEKLFF	TGCGCCAGCAGACAGGGGCCAACTAATGAAAAACTGTTTTTT
TRBV6-4	TRBJ1-2	.	TRBD1	CASRSNRDRGLSGYTF	TGTGCCAGCAGGAGTAACCGGGACAGGGGGCTCTCGGGCTACACCTTC
TRBV7-9	TRBJ2-7	.	.	CASSRISGPRSSYEQYF	TGTGCCAGCAGCCGAATCTCAGGACCGAGGAGCTCCTACGAGCAGTACTTC
TRBV7-2	TRBJ2-7	.	TRBD2	CASSPKRLAGWYEQYF	TGTGCCAGCAGCCCAAAACGACTAGCGGGATGGTACGAGCAGTACTTC
TRBV29-1	TRBJ2-1	.	.	CSAGQSYNEQFF	TGCAGCGCCGGACAATCCTACAATGAGCAGTTCTTC